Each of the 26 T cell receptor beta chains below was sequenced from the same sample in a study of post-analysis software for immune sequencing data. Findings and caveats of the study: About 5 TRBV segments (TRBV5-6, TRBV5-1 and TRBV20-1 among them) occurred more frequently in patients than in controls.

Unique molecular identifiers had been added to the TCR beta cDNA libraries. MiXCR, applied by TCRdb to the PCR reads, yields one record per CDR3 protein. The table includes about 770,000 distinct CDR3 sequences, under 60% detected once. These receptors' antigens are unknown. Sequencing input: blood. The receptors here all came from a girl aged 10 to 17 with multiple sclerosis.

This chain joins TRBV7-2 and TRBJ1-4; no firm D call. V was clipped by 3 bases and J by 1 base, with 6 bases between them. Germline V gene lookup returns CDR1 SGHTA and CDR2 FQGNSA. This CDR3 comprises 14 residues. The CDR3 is CASSFPGTNEKLFF. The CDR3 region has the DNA TGTGCCAGCAGCTTTCCGGGAACTAATGAAAAACTGTTTTTT.

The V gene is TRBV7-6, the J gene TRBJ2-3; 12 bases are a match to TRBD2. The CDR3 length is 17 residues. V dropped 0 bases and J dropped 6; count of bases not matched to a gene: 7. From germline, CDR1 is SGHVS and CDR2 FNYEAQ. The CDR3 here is CASSLALAGGILDTQYF. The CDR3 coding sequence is TGTGCCAGCAGCTTAGCACTAGCGGGAGGAATATTGGATACGCAGTATTTT.

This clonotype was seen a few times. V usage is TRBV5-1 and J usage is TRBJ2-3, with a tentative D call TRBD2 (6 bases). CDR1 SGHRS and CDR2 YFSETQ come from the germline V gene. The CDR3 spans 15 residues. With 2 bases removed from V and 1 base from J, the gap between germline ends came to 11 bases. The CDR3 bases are TGCGCCAGCAGCTTTGGGCGGGGTCGCACAGATACGCAGTATTTT. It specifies CASSFGRGRTDTQYF.

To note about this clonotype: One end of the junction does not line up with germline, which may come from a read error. The CDR3 region is CASSLAVLPGGGELFF. The CDR3 nucleotides are TGTGCCAGTAGCTTAGCCGTGCTTCCAGGAGGCGGGGAGCTGTTTTTT. V and J are TRBV7-9 and TRBJ2-2; weak D call: TRBD2 (5 bases). CDR3 size: 16 residues. Per germline, CDR1 SEHNR and CDR2 FQNEAQ (reference sequence).

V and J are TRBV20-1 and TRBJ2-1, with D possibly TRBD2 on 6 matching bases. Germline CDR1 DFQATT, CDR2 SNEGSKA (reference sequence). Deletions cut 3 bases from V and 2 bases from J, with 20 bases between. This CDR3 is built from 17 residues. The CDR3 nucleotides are TGCAGTGCTAGTCTCAGCGGGTCCAACGGGGCCTACAATGAGCAGTTCTTC. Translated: CSASLSGSNGAYNEQFF.

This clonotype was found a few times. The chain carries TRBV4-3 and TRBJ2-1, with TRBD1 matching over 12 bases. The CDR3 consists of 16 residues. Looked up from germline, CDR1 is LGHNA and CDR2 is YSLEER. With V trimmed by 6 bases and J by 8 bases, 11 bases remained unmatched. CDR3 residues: CASRGLGTGGLDEQFF. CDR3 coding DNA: TGCGCCAGCAGAGGGCTCGGGACAGGGGGCTTGGATGAGCAGTTCTTC.

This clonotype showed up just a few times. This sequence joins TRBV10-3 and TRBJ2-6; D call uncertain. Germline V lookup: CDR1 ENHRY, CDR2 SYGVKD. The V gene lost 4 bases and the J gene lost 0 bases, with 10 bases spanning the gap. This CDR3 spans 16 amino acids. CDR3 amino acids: CAISVGFNSGANVLTF. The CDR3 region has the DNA TGTGCCATCAGTGTAGGGTTTAACTCTGGGGCCAACGTCCTGACTTTC.

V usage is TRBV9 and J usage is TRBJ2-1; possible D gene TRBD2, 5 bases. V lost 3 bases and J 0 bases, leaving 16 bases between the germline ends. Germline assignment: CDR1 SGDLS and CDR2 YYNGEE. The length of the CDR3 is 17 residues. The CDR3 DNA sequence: TGTGCCAGCAGCGACACCCGAGGGAGCGGCTCCTACAATGAGCAGTTCTTC. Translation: CASSDTRGSGSYNEQFF.

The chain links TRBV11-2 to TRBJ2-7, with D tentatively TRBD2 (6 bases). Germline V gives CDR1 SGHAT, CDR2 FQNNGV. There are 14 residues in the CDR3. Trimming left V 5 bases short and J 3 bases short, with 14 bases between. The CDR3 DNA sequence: TGTGCCAGCAGCATAGGATCGGGGGACTACGAGCAGTACTTC. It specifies CASSIGSGDYEQYF. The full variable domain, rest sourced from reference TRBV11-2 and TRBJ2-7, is EAGVAQSPRYKIIEKRQSVAFWCNPISGHATLYWYQQILGQGPKLLIQFQNNGVVDDSQLPKDRFSAERLKGVDSTLKIQPAKLEDSAVYLCASSIGSGDYEQYFGPGTRLTVT.

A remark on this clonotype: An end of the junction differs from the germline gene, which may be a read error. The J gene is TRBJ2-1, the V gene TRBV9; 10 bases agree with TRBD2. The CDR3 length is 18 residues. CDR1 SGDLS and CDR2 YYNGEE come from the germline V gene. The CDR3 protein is CANSTGGTSVTPANEQFF. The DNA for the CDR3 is TGTGCCAACAGCACAGGGGGGACTAGCGTAACCCCGGCGAATGAGCAGTTCTTC.

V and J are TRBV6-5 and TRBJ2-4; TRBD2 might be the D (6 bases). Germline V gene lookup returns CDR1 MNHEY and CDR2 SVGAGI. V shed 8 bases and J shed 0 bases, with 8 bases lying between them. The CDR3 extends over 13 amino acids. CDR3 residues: CASSGLAKNIQYF. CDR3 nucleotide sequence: TGTGCCAGCTCGGGACTAGCCAAAAACATTCAGTACTTC.

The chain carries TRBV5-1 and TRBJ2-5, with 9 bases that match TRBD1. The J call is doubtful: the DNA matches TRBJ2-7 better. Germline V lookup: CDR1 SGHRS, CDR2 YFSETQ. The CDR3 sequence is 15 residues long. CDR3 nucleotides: TGCGCCAGCAGCTACCGATCGGGACAGGGTTACGAGCAGTACTTC. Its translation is CASSYRSGQGYEQYF.

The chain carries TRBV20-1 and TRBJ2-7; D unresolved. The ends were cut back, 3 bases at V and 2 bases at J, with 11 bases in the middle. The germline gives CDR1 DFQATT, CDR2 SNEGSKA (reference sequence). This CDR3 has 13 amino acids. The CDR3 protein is CSASAGSTYEQYF. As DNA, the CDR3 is TGCAGTGCTAGCGCCGGGTCGACCTACGAGCAGTACTTC.

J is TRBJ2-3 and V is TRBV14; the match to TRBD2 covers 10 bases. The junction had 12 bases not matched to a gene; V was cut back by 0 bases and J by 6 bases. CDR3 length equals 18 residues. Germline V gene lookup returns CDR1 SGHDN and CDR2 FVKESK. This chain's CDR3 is CASSQDRLAGEYTDTQYF. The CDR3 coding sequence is TGTGCCAGCAGCCAAGATCGCCTAGCGGGAGAATATACCGATACGCAGTATTTT.

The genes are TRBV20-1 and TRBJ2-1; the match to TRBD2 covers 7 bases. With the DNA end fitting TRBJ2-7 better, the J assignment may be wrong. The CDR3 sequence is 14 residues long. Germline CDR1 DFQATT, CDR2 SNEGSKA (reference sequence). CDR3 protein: CSACGAGPYNEQYF. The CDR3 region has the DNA TGCAGTGCTTGTGGAGCGGGACCCTACAATGAGCAGTACTTC.

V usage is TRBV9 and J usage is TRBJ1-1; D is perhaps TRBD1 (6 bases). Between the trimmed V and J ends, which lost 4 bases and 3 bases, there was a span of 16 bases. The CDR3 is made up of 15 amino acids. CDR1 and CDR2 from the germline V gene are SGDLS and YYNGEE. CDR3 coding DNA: TGTGCCAGCAGCCAGAGCCGGGGGCGGGACACTGAAGCTTTCTTT. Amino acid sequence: CASSQSRGRDTEAFF.

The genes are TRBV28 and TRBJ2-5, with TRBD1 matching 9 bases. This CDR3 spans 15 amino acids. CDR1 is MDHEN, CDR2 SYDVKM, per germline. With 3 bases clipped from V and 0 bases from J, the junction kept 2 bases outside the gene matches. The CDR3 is CASSFGQGYQETQYF. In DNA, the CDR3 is TGTGCCAGCAGTTTCGGACAGGGGTACCAAGAGACCCAGTACTTC. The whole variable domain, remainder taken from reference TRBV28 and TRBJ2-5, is DVKVTQSSRYLVKRTGEKVFLECVQDMDHENMFWYRQDPGLGLRLIYFSYDVKMKEKGDIPEGYSVSREKKERFSLILESASTNQTSMYLCASSFGQGYQETQYFGPGTRLLVL.

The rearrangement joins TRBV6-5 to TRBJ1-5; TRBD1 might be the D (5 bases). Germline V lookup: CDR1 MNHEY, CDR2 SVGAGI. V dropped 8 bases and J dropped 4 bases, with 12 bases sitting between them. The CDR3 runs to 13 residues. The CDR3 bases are TGTGCCAGCGGAACAGGAATAAATCAGCCCCAGCATTTT. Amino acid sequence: CASGTGINQPQHF.

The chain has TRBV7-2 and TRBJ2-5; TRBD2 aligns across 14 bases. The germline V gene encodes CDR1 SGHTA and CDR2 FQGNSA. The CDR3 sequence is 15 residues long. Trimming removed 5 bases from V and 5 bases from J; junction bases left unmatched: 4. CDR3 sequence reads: CASSRLAGGGETQYF. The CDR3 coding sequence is TGTGCCAGCAGCCGACTAGCGGGAGGGGGGGAGACCCAGTACTTC.

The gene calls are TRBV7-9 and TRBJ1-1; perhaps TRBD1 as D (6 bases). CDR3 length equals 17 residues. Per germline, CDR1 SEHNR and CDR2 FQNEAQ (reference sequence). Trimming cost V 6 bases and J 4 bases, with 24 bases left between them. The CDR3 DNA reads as TGTGCCAGCAGTCTAGGGGCAGGGGACCCTTTGGGCACTGAAGCTTTCTTT. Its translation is CASSLGAGDPLGTEAFF.

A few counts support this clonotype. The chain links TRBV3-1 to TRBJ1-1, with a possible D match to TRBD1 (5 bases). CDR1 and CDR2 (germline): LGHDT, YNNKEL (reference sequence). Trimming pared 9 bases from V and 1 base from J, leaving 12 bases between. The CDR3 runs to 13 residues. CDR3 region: CASSGPGNTEAFF. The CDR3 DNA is TGTGCCAGTTCGGGGCCAGGGAACACTGAAGCTTTCTTT.

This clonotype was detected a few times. Here the CDR3 reads CSATAPTEPQYF. In DNA, the CDR3 is TGCAGTGCTACAGCCCCCACAGAACCCCAGTACTTC. This chain uses TRBV20-1 with TRBJ2-5, with D hard to call. This CDR3 has 12 amino acids. Between the trimmed V and J ends, which lost 4 bases and 9 bases, there was a span of 15 bases. In germline, CDR1 is DFQATT, CDR2 SNEGSKA (reference sequence).

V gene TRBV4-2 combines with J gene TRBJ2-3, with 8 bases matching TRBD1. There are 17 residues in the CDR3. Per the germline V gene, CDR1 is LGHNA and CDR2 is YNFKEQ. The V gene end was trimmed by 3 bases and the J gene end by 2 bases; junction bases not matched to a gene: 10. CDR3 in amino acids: CASSQDVGQGVTDTQYF. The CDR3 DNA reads TGTGCCAGCAGCCAGGATGTAGGACAGGGAGTCACAGATACGCAGTATTTT.

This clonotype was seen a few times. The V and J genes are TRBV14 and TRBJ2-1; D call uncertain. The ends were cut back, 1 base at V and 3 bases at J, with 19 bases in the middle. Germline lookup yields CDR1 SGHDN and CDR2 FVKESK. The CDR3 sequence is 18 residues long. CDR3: CASSQGDSLGLIYNEQFF. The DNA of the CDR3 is TGTGCCAGCAGCCAAGGTGACTCCCTGGGGTTAATCTACAATGAGCAGTTCTTC.

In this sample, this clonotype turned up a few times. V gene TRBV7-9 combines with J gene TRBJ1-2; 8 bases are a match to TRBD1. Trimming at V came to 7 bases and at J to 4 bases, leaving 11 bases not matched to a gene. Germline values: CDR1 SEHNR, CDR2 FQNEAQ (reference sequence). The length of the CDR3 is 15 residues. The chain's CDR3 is CASTSDGQGFYGYTF. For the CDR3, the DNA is TGTGCCAGCACCTCCGATGGACAGGGCTTCTATGGCTACACCTTC. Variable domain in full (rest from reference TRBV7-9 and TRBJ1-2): DTGVSQNPRHKITKRGQNVTFRCDPISEHNRLYWYRQTLGQGPEFLTYFQNEAQLEKSRLLSDRFSAERPKGSFSTLEIQRTEQGDSAMYLCASTSDGQGFYGYTFGSGTRLTVV.

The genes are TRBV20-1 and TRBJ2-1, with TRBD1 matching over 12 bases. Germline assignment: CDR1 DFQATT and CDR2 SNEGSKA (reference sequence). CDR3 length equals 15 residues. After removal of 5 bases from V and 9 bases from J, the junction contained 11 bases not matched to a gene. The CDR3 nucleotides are TGCAGTGCTCTATTCCGGGACAGGGGGCTTGGTGAGCAGTTCTTC. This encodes CSALFRDRGLGEQFF.